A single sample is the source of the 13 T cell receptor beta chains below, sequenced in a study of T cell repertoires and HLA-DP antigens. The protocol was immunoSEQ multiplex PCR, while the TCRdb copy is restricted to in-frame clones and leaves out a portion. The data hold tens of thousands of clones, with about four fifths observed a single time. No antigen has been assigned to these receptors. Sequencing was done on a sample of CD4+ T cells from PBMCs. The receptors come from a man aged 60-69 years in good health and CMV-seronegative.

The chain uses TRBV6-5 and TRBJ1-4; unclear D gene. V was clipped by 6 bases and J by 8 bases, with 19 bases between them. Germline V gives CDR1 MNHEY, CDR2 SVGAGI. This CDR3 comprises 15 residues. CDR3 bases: TGTGCCAGCAGCTACACAGAGTTCAGTCGGGAAAAACTGTTTTTT. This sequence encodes CASSYTEFSREKLFF.

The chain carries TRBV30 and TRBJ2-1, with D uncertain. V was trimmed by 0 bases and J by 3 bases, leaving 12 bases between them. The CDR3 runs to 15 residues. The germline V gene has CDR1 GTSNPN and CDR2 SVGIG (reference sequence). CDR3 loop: CAWSVSLKLYNEQFF. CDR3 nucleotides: TGTGCCTGGAGTGTTTCACTAAAACTCTACAATGAGCAGTTCTTC. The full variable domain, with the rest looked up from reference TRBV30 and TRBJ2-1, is SQTIHQWPATLVQPVGSPLSLECTVEGTSNPNLYWYRQAAGRGLQLLFYSVGIGQISSEVPQNLSASRPQDRQFILSSKKLLLSDSGFYLCAWSVSLKLYNEQFFGPGTRLTVL.

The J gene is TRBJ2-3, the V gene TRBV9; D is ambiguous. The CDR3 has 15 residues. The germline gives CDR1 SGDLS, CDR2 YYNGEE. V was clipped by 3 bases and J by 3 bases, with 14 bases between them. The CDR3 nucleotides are TGTGCCAGCAGCGCTGGGCCCGCCGGGACAGATACGCAGTATTTT. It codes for CASSAGPAGTDTQYF.

The CDR3 DNA reads as TGTGCCAGCAGCGCCAGACAGTACACCGGGGAGCTGTTTTTT. Translating it yields CASSARQYTGELFF. The genes are TRBV7-9 and TRBJ2-2; D might be TRBD1 (5 bases). Germline CDR1 SEHNR, CDR2 FQNEAQ (reference sequence). This CDR3 spans 14 amino acids. V lost 5 bases to trimming and J lost 3 bases, with 10 bases between them.

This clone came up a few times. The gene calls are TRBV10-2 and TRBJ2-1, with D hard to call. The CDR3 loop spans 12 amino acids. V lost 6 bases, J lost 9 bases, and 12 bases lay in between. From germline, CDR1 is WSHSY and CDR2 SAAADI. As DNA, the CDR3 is TGCGCCAGCAGCCCATTGCACAGTGAGCAGTTCTTC. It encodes CASSPLHSEQFF.

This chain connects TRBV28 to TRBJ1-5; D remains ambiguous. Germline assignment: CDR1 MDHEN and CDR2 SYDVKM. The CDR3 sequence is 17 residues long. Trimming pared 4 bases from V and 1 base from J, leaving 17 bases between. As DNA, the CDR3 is TGTGCCAGCAGTTCAGAGGGTTGGAGGACCAGCAATCAGCCCCAGCATTTT. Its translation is CASSSEGWRTSNQPQHF.

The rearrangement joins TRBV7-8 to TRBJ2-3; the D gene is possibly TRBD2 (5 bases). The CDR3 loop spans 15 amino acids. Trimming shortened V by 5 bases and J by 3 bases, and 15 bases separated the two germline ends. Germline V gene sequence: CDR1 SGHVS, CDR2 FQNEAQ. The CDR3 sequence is CASSPEEGKTDTQYF. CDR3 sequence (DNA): TGTGCCAGCAGCCCCGAAGAGGGCAAAACAGATACGCAGTATTTT.

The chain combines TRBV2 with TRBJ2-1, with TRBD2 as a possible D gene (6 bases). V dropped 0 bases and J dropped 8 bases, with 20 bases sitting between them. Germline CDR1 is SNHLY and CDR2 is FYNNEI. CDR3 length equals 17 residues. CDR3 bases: TGTGCCAGCAGTGAAGCCCCGGGACTGCTTACCGAGTATGAGCAGTTCTTC. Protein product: CASSEAPGLLTEYEQFF.

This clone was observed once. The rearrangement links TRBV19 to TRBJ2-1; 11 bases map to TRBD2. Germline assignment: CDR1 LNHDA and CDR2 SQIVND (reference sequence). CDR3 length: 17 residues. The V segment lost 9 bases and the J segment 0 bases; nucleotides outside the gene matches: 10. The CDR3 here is CASQTSGISSSYNEQFF. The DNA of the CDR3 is TGTGCCAGCCAGACTAGCGGGATCTCAAGCTCCTACAATGAGCAGTTCTTC.

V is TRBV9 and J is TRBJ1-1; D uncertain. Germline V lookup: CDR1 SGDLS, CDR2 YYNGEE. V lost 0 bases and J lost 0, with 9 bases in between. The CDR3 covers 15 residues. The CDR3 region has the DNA TGTGCCAGCAGCGTAGGGGTGACCTTGAACACTGAAGCTTTCTTT. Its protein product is CASSVGVTLNTEAFF.

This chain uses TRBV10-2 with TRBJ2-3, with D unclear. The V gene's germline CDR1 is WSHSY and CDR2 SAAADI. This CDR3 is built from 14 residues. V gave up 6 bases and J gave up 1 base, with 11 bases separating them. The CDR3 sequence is CASRVPAGTDTQYF. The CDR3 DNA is TGCGCCAGCAGAGTGCCCGCTGGCACAGATACGCAGTATTTT.

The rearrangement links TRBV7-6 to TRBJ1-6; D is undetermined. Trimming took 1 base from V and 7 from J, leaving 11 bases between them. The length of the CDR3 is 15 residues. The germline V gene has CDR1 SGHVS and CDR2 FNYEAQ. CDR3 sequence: CASSLDRSENSPLHF. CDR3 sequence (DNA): TGTGCCAGCAGCTTAGATCGGTCAGAGAATTCACCCCTCCACTTT.

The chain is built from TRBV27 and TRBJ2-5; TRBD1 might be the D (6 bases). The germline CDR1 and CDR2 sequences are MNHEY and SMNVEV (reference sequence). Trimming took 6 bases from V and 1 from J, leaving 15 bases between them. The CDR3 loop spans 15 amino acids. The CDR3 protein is CASRKMTGSQETQYF. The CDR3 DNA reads TGTGCCAGCAGAAAAATGACAGGTAGCCAAGAGACCCAGTACTTC.